This is a list of T cell receptor beta chains from one sample in a study of control samples from healthy donors and cancer patients. Repertoires were generated with immunoSEQ multiplex PCR, while TCRdb's copy carries only in-frame clones and drops some. Of more than 140,000 clones listed, less than 95% were seen once; the top ten hold about 7.6%. Material: blood. Receptors originate from a man between 18 and 35 years old in good health. Each CDR3 is given with its conserved first and last residue. A D gene is named only where the DNA matches it firmly. Where a row states a size, it is once, few, many or the class of an expanded clone; other rows omit it.

cdr3_nt cdr3_aa j_call clone_size d_call v_call
TGTGCCAGCAGCAAGGAGGGCCCGGGGGTTGGCGAGCAGTACTTC CASSKEGPGVGEQYF TRBJ2-7 NA NA TRBV5-4
TGTGCCAGCAGAGGACAGTTTAACGAGCAGTACTTC CASRGQFNEQYF TRBJ2-7 NA NA TRBV2
TGTGCCAGCAGCTTAGAAGGACAGGGCCGCACTGAAGCTTTCTTT CASSLEGQGRTEAFF TRBJ1-1 NA TRBD1 TRBV7-9
TGCGCCAGCAGCGAGGAGGGGGGAGGGATCACAGATACGCAGTATTTT CASSEEGGGITDTQYF TRBJ2-3 NA NA TRBV5-1
TGTGCCAGCAGTCCTTGGACAGGGGGAGACACTGAAGCTTTCTTT CASSPWTGGDTEAFF TRBJ1-1 once TRBD1 TRBV7-2
TGTGCCAGCAGTTACGGGACGGTGAACACTGAAGCTTTCTTT CASSYGTVNTEAFF TRBJ1-1 few NA TRBV27
TGTGCCAGCAGGGGCGGGGGCTCCACTGAAGCTTTCTTT CASRGGGSTEAFF TRBJ1-1 NA NA TRBV6-6
TGTGCCATCAGCCCGGGACAGGGTGGAAGGCAGTACTTC CAISPGQGGRQYF TRBJ2-7 once TRBD1 TRBV10-3
TGTGCCAGCAGCTTACAGGCTAGCGGATCCTACGAGCAGTACTTC CASSLQASGSYEQYF TRBJ2-7 NA TRBD2 TRBV7-8
TGTGCCAGTAGTATCGGCCGGGCCTATGGCTACACCTTC CASSIGRAYGYTF TRBJ1-2 NA NA TRBV19